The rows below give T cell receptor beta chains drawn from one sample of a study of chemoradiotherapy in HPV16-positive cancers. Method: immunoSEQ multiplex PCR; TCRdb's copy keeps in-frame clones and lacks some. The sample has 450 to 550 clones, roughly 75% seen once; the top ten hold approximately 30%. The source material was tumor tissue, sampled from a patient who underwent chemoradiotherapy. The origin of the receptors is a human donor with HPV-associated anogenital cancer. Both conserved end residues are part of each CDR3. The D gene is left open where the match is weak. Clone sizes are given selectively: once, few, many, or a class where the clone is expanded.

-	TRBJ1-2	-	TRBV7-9	CASSLSQVYYGYTF	TGTGCCAGCAGCTTATCGCAGGTTTATTATGGCTACACCTTC
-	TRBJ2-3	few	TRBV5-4	CASSLGGATDTQYF	TGTGCCAGCAGCTTGGGGGGGGCCACAGATACGCAGTATTTT
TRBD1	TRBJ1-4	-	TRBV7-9	CASGDTGATNEKLFF	TGTGCCAGCGGGGACACAGGGGCAACTAATGAAAAACTGTTTTTT
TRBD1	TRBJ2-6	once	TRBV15	CATSYSGTGISGANVLTF	TGTGCCACCTCTTATTCCGGGACAGGGATATCTGGGGCCAACGTCCTGACTTTC
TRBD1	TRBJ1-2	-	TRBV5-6	CASSSRQGDWGYTF	TGTGCCAGCAGCTCAAGACAGGGGGATTGGGGCTACACCTTC
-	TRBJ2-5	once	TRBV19	CASSIDFSSRGPTQYF	TGTGCCAGTAGTATAGATTTCAGTTCAAGAGGCCCGACCCAGTACTTC
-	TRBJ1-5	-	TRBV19	CASSTWTAQPQHF	TGTGCCAGTAGTACCTGGACAGCTCAGCCCCAGCATTTT
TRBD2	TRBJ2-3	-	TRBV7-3	CASGASGGAGTQYF	TGTGCCAGCGGCGCTAGCGGGGGGGCCGGTACGCAGTATTTT
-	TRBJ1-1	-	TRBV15	CATTAQGTEAFF	TGTGCCACCACCGCCCAGGGGACTGAAGCTTTCTTT
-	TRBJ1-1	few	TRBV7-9	CASSPRGALNTEAFF	TGTGCCAGCAGCCCACGGGGGGCCCTGAACACTGAAGCTTTCTTT
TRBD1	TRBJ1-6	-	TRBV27	CASTLTGGTNSPLHF	TGTGCCAGCACCTTGACAGGGGGCACGAATTCACCCCTCCACTTT
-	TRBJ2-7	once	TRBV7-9	CASSSTTRPYEQYF	TGTGCCAGCAGCTCCACGACGAGACCCTACGAGCAGTACTTC
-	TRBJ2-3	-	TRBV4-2	CASSSRGEGTDTQYF	TGTGCCAGCTCGTCGAGGGGGGAGGGCACAGATACGCAGTATTTT
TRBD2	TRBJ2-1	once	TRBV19	CASSILGLALYNEQFF	TGTGCCAGTAGTATACTCGGACTAGCGCTTTACAATGAGCAGTTCTTC
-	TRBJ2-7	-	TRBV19	CASSIDASSGLYEQYF	TGTGCCAGTAGTATCGACGCTTCCTCCGGGCTCTACGAGCAGTACTTC
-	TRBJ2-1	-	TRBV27	CASSPTSTHNEQFF	TGTGCCAGCAGTCCCACTAGCACTCACAATGAGCAGTTCTTC
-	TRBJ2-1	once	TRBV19	CASSNLLSSYNEQFF	TGTGCCAGTAGCAATTTGCTAAGCTCCTACAATGAGCAGTTCTTC
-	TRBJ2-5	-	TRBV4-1	CASSQNAPVSGKETQYF	TGCGCCAGCAGCCAGAACGCTCCCGTTAGCGGCAAAGAGACCCAGTACTTC
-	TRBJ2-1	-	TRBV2	CASSPIRNEQFF	TGTGCCAGCAGCCCCATAAGGAATGAGCAGTTCTTC
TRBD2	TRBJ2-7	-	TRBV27	CASSSGRPYEQYF	TGTGCCAGCTCCAGCGGGAGGCCCTACGAGCAGTACTTC
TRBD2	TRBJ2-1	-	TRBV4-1	CASSQEVASGGPNEQFF	TGCGCCAGCAGCCAAGAGGTGGCTAGCGGGGGGCCTAATGAGCAGTTCTTC
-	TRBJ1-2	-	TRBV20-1	CSARANKGYTF	TGCAGTGCTAGAGCCAACAAAGGCTACACCTTC
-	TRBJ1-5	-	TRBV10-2	CASRIGTGGDQPQHF	TGCGCCAGCAGGATCGGGACCGGAGGGGATCAGCCCCAGCATTTT
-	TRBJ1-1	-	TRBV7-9	CASSPRDPGGAEAFF	TGTGCCAGCAGCCCCCGGGACCCAGGAGGGGCTGAAGCTTTCTTT
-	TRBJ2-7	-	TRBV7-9	CASSDNRAPYEQYF	TGTGCCAGCAGCGACAACAGGGCCCCCTACGAGCAGTACTTC
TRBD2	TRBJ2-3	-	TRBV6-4	CASKKTSGGAETQYF	TGTGCCAGCAAAAAAACTAGCGGGGGGGCCGAAACGCAGTATTTT
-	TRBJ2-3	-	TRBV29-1	CSVEGAYADPTDTQYF	TGCAGCGTTGAAGGGGCTTATGCGGACCCCACAGATACGCAGTATTTT